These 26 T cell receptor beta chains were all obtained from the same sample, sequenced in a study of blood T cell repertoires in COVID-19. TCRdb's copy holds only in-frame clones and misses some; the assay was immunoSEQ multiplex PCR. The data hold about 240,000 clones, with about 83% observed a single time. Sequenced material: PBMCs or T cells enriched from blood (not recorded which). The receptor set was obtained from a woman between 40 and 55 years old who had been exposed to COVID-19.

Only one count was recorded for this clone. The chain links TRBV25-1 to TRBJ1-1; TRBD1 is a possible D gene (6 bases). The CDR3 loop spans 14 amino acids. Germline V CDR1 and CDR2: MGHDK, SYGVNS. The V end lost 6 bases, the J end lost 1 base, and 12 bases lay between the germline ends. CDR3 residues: CASSLGQKNTEAFF. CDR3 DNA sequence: TGTGCCAGCAGCCTAGGACAGAAGAACACTGAAGCTTTCTTT.

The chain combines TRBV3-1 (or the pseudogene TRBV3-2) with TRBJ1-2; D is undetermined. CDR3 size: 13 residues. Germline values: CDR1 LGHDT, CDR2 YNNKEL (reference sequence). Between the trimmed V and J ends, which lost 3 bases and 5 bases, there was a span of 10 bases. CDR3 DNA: TGTGCCAGCAGCCACCCCAGGTATTATGGCTACACCTTC. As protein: CASSHPRYYGYTF.

CDR3 sequence: CAIGDRAYGYTF. As DNA, the CDR3 is TGTGCCATCGGGGACAGAGCTTATGGCTACACCTTC. The chain recombines TRBV24-1 with TRBJ1-2; TRBD1 agrees at 7 bases. V gave up 11 bases and J gave up 5 bases; unmatched junction bases: 7. Per the germline V gene, CDR1 is KGHDR and CDR2 is SFDVKD. CDR3 size: 12 residues.

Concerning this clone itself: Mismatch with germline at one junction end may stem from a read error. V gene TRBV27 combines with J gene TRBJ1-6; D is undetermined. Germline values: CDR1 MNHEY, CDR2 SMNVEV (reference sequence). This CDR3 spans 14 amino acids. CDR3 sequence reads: CAGSLSGGRSPLHF. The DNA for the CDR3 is TGTGCCGGCAGTTTGTCGGGAGGGAGGTCACCCCTCCACTTT.

The DNA for the CDR3 is TGTGCCAGCAGCCCCCTAGGGGGGGCCACCGATGAGCAGTTCTTC. It specifies CASSPLGGATDEQFF. The chain joins TRBV7-2 to TRBJ2-1; D perhaps matches TRBD2 (7 bases). Per the germline V gene, CDR1 is SGHTA and CDR2 is FQGNSA. The CDR3 runs 15 residues. Trimming cost V 5 bases and J 8 bases, with 19 bases left between them.

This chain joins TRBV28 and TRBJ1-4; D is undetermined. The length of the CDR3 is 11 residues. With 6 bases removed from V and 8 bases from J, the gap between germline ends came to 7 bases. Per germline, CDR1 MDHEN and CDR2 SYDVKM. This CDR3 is CASSPREKLFF. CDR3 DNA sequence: TGTGCCAGCAGCCCCAGAGAAAAACTGTTTTTT. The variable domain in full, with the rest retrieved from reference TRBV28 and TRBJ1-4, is DVKVTQSSRYLVKRTGEKVFLECVQDMDHENMFWYRQDPGLGLRLIYFSYDVKMKEKGDIPEGYSVSREKKERFSLILESASTNQTSMYLCASSPREKLFFGSGTQLSVL.

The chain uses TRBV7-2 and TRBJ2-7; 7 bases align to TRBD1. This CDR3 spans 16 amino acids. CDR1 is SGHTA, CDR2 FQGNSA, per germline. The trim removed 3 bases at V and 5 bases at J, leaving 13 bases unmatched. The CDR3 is CASSFTGTTGNHEQYF. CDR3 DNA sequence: TGTGCCAGCAGCTTTACAGGGACGACAGGGAACCACGAGCAGTACTTC.

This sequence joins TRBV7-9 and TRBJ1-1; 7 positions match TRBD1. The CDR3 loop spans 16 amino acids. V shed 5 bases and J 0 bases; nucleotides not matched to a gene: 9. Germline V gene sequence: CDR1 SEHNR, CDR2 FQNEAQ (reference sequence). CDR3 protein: CASSPRGDRLNTEAFF. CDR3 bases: TGTGCCAGCAGCCCTAGAGGGGACAGACTGAACACTGAAGCTTTCTTT.

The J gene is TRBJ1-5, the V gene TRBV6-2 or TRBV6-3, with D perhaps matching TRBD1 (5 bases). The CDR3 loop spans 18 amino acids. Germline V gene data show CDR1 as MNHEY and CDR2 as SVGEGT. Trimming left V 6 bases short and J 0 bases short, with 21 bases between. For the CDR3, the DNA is TGTGCCAGCAGCGTAACGGGGGGGTTTCTTATTAGCAATCAGCCCCAGCATTTT. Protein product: CASSVTGGFLISNQPQHF.

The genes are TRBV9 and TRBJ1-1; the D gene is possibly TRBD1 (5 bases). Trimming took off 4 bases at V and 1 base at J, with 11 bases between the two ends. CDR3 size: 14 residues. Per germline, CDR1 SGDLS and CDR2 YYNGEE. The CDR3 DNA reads TGTGCCAGCAGCTTGGGGGGGAGGAACACTGAAGCTTTCTTT. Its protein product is CASSLGGRNTEAFF.

CDR3 sequence (DNA): TGTGCCAGCAGCCTGGGGACTGCCCAACCCCTAACCCTCCACTTT. Its protein is CASSLGTAQPLTLHF. The chain couples TRBV3-1 (or the pseudogene TRBV3-2) to TRBJ1-6; a weak D match, TRBD1 (5 bases). From germline, CDR1 is LGHDT and CDR2 YNNKEL (reference sequence). The CDR3 is 15 residues long. Between the trimmed V and J ends, which lost 4 bases and 14 bases, there was a span of 21 bases.

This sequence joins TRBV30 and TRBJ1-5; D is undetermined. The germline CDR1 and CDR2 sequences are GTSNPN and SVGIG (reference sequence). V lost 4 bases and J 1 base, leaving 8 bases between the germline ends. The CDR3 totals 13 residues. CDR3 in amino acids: CAWKRGSNQPQHF. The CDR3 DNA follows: TGTGCCTGGAAACGGGGAAGCAATCAGCCCCAGCATTTT.

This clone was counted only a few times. The CDR3 spells CASSPFEGILYDTEAFF. The CDR3 DNA reads TGTGCCAGCAGCCCCTTTGAGGGCATCCTTTACGACACTGAAGCTTTCTTT. The chain links TRBV13 to TRBJ1-1; D remains ambiguous. V dropped 5 bases and J dropped 3 bases, with 22 bases sitting between them. This CDR3 contains 17 residues. The germline gives CDR1 PRHDT, CDR2 FYEKMQ (reference sequence). The full variable domain, its missing parts supplied by reference TRBV13 and TRBJ1-1, is AAGVIQSPRHLIKEKRETATLKCYPIPRHDTVYWYQQGPGQDPQFLISFYEKMQSDKGSIPDRFSAQQFSDYHSELNMSSLELGDSALYFCASSPFEGILYDTEAFFGQGTRLTVV.

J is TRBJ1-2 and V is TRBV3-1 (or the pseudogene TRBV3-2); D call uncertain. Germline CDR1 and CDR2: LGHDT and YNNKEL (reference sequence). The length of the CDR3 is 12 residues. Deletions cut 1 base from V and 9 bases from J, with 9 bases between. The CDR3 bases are TGTGCCAGCAGCCAAGGAGGTTCGCGCTACACCTTC. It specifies CASSQGGSRYTF.

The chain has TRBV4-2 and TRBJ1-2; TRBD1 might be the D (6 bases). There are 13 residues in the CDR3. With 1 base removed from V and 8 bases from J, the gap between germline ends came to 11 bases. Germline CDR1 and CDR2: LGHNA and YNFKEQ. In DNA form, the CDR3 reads TGTGCCAGCAGCCAAGTGGCAGGGGAAGGCTACACCTTC. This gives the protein CASSQVAGEGYTF.

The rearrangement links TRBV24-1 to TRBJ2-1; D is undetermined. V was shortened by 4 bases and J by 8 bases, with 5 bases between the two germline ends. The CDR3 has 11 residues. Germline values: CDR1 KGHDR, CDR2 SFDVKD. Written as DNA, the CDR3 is TGTGCCACCAGTGAGCGGTATGAGCAGTTCTTC. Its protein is CATSERYEQFF.

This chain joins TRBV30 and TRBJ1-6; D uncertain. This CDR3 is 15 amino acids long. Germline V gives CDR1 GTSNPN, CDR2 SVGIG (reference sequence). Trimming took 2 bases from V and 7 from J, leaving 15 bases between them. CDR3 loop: CAWSRTGSENSPLHF. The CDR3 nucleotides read TGTGCCTGGAGTCGGACGGGGTCTGAAAATTCACCCCTCCACTTT.

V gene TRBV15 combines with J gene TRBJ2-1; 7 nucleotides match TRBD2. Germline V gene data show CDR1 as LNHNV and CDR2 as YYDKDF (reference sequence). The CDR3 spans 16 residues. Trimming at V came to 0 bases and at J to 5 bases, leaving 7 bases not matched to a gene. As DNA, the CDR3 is TGTGCCACCAGCAGAGATCTGAGCGGGATAGACAATGAGCAGTTCTTC. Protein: CATSRDLSGIDNEQFF.

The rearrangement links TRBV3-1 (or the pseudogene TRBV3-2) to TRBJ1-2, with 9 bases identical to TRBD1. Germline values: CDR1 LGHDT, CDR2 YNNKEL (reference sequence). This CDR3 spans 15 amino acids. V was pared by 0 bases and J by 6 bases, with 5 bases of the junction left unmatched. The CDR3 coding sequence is TGTGCCAGCAGCCAAGACCACAGGGGGCGAAATGGCTACACCTTC. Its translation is CASSQDHRGRNGYTF.

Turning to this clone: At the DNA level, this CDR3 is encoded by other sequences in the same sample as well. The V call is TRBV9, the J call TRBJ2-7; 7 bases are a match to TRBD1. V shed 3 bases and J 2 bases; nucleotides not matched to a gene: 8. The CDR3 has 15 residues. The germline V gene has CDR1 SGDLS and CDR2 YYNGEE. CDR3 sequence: CASSAGTDLPYEQYF. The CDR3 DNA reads TGTGCCAGCAGCGCGGGGACAGACCTTCCCTACGAGCAGTACTTC. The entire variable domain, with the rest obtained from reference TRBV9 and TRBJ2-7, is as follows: DSGVTQTPKHLITATGQRVTLRCSPRSGDLSVYWYQQSLDQGLQFLIQYYNGEERAKGNILERFSAQQFPDLHSELNLSSLELGDSALYFCASSAGTDLPYEQYFGPGTRLTVT.

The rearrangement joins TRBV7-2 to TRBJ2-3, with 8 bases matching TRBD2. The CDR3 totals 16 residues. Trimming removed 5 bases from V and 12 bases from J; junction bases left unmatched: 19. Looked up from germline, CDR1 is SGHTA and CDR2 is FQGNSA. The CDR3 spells CASSRGSSGGPPVQYF. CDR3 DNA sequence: TGTGCCAGCAGCAGGGGTAGCAGCGGGGGACCGCCCGTTCAGTATTTT. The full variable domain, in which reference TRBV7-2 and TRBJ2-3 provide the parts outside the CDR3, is GAGVSQSPSNKVTEKGKDVELRCDPISGHTALYWYRQSLGQGLEFLIYFQGNSAPDKSGLPSDRFSAERTGGSVSTLTIQRTQQEDSAVYLCASSRGSSGGPPVQYFGPGTRLTVL.

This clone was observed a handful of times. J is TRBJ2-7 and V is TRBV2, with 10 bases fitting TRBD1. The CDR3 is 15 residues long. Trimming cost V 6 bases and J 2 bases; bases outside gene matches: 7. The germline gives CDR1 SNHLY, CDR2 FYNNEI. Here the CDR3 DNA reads TGTGCCAGCAGATCCTCCGGGACAGGGGCCTACGAGCAGTACTTC. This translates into CASRSSGTGAYEQYF.

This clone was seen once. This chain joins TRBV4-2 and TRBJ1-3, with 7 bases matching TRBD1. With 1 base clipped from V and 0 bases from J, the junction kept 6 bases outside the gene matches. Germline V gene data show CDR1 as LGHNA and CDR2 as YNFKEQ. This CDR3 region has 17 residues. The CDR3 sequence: CASSQVRTGPSGNTIYF. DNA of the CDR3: TGTGCCAGCAGCCAAGTAAGGACAGGACCCTCTGGAAACACCATATATTTT.

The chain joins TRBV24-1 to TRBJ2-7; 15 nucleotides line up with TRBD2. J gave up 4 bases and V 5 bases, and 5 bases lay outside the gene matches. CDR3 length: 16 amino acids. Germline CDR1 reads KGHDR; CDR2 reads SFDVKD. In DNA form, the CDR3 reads TGTGCCACCAGTGGTCGGACTAGCGGGGGGGGTTACGAGCAGTACTTC. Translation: CATSGRTSGGGYEQYF.

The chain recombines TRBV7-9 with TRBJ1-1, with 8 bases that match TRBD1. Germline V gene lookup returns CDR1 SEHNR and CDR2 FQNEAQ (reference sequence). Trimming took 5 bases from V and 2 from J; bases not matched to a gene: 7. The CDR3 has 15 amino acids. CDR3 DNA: TGTGCCAGCAGCCCCGGACAGGGCTTCAACACTGAAGCTTTCTTT. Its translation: CASSPGQGFNTEAFF.

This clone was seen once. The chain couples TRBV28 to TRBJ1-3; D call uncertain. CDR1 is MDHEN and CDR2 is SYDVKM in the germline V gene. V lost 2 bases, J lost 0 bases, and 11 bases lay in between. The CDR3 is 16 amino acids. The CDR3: CASSLVRVYSGNTIYF. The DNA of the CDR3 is TGTGCCAGCAGTTTAGTAAGAGTTTACTCTGGAAACACCATATATTTT.